This entry concerns a single TCR beta chain. Its specificity is not known. The CDR3 runs 13 residues. Germline assignment: CDR1 MNHEY and CDR2 SVGAGI. Trimming removed 5 bases from V and 3 bases from J, with 11 bases in between. As every portion of the isolated RNA was reverse transcribed, the sequencing read expressed TCRB transcripts. Some clones are missing from TCRdb's copy, which holds only in-frame ones; the method was immunoSEQ multiplex PCR. Among around 650,000 clones listed, approximately 13% were seen once. The data were obtained in a study of beta chain features in type 1 diabetes. General study findings and limits: The study found moderately but significantly shorter TCRB CDR3s in all four CD4+ subsets of Type 1 diabetes patients. Researchers reported that naive, central memory and Treg TCRB repertoires appeared more similar in patients than in healthy donors. VDJ junctions from type 1 diabetes patients carried fewer insertions and larger deletions. Patients and controls would share equally any PCR tilt toward shorter templates.

This TCR was recovered from a man aged 25 to 40 with type 1 diabetes. Sequencing was carried out using naive CD4+ T cells from blood. The rearrangement uses TRBV6-5 and TRBJ2-7; D is perhaps TRBD2 (6 bases). In DNA form, the CDR3 reads TGTGCCAGCAGTCGGAGGGTGGGCTACGAGCAGTACTTC. This sequence encodes CASSRRVGYEQYF.